Listed below are T cell receptor beta chains from one sample, sequenced in a study of blood T cell repertoires in COVID-19. Sequenced by immunoSEQ multiplex PCR; TCRdb stores in-frame clones only, minus some. The sample carries about 320,000 clones, around 84% recorded once. Sequenced sample: PBMCs or T cells enriched from blood (not recorded which). The receptors were sampled from a woman aged 25 to 39 who had been exposed to COVID-19. The CDR3 runs from the conserved cysteine through the conserved F or W. Each record gives: V gene, D gene, clone size, J gene, CDR3 protein, CDR3 DNA. The D gene is left open where the match is weak. Only part of the rows carry a size: once, few, many, or a class if the clone is expanded.

TRBV12-3/TRBV12-4	.	.	TRBJ1-5	CASSPQWQPQHF	TGTGCCAGCAGCCCCCAGTGGCAGCCCCAGCATTTT
TRBV3-1/TRBV3-2	TRBD1	.	TRBJ1-2	CASSQDSLFTGGKGYTF	TGTGCCAGCAGCCAAGACTCCTTATTTACAGGGGGCAAAGGCTACACCTTC
TRBV3-1/TRBV3-2	TRBD1	.	TRBJ1-2	CASSLADRIDYGYTF	TGTGCCAGCAGCCTAGCGGACAGGATCGACTATGGCTACACCTTC
TRBV6-6	TRBD1	.	TRBJ1-6	CASSLDRGSAPLHF	TGTGCCAGCAGTTTGGACAGGGGCTCGGCACCCCTCCACTTT
TRBV4-2	TRBD1	.	TRBJ2-5	CASSQEGTGGLARETQYF	TGTGCCAGCAGCCAAGAGGGTACAGGGGGCTTAGCGAGAGAGACCCAGTACTTC
TRBV19	.	.	TRBJ1-5	CASSIMGAGNQPQHF	TGTGCCAGTAGTATAATGGGGGCAGGCAATCAGCCCCAGCATTTT
TRBV15	.	.	TRBJ2-3	CATSRLTGDTDTQYF	TGTGCCACCAGCAGACTCACCGGAGACACAGATACGCAGTATTTT
TRBV5-1	.	few	TRBJ2-1	CASSDPPGRGEQFF	TGCGCCAGCAGCGACCCGCCCGGAAGGGGTGAGCAGTTCTTC
TRBV9	.	.	TRBJ2-5	CASSVDPGVETQYF	TGTGCCAGCAGCGTAGATCCGGGAGTAGAGACCCAGTACTTC
TRBV28	TRBD1	.	TRBJ1-2	CASSRTGANYGYTF	TGTGCCAGCAGTCGGACAGGGGCTAACTATGGCTACACCTTC
TRBV7-2	TRBD2	few	TRBJ2-5	CASRAGAIETQYF	TGTGCCAGCCGAGCGGGAGCGATAGAGACCCAGTACTTC
TRBV11-1	.	.	TRBJ2-3	CASSPNRALGTDTQYF	TGTGCCAGCAGCCCTAACAGGGCTTTGGGCACAGATACGCAGTATTTT
TRBV30	.	few	TRBJ1-3	CASHREEFENTIYF	TGTGCCAGCCACAGGGAAGAGTTTGAAAACACCATATATTTT
TRBV10-3	.	.	TRBJ2-6	CAISESIELSGANVLTF	TGTGCCATCAGTGAGTCGATTGAACTCTCTGGGGCCAACGTCCTGACTTTC
TRBV4-3	.	.	TRBJ1-5	CASSQDPGVQPQHF	TGCGCCAGCAGCCAAGACCCAGGGGTTCAGCCCCAGCATTTT
TRBV18	.	.	TRBJ1-4	CASSPPDSREKLFF	TGTGCCAGCTCACCACCGGACAGCCGGGAAAAACTGTTTTTT
TRBV9	.	.	TRBJ2-1	CASSPRGGVAYNEQFF	TGTGCCAGCAGCCCTCGAGGCGGGGTGGCCTACAATGAGCAGTTCTTC
TRBV29-1	.	.	TRBJ1-2	CSVEGTPHNYGYTF	TGCAGCGTTGAAGGGACACCACATAACTATGGCTACACCTTC
TRBV6-4	TRBD2	.	TRBJ2-1	CASQIAGGVGEQFF	TGTGCCAGCCAGATAGCGGGAGGGGTCGGTGAGCAGTTCTTC
TRBV24-1	.	few	TRBJ1-1	CATSDLPGETFF	TGTGCCACCAGTGATTTGCCAGGGGAAACTTTCTTT
TRBV5-1	TRBD1	.	TRBJ2-7	CASSLGGQVYEQYF	TGCGCCAGCAGCTTGGGGGGACAGGTCTACGAGCAGTACTTC
TRBV5-1	TRBD2	many	TRBJ2-2	CASSLGSGRAAGELFF	TGCGCCAGCAGCTTGGGGAGCGGGAGGGCCGCCGGGGAGCTGTTTTTT
TRBV5-1	TRBD2	.	TRBJ2-1	CASSSGLAVNVDEQFF	TGCGCCAGCAGCTCGGGGCTAGCGGTGAACGTGGATGAGCAGTTCTTC
TRBV28	.	.	TRBJ1-1	CASSFALWTEAFF	TGTGCCAGCAGTTTTGCGCTGTGGACTGAAGCTTTCTTT
TRBV29-1	.	few	TRBJ2-7	CSVDGSYEQYF	TGCAGCGTTGACGGCTCCTACGAGCAGTACTTC
TRBV10-3	.	.	TRBJ1-1	CAIGRVANTEAFF	TGTGCCATCGGCAGGGTGGCGAACACTGAAGCTTTCTTT
TRBV19	TRBD1	.	TRBJ1-1	CASRRLGTGGAKTEAFF	TGTGCCAGTCGAAGGTTAGGGACAGGGGGCGCAAAAACTGAAGCTTTCTTT
TRBV19	.	.	TRBJ1-3	CGSVSGNTIYF	TGTGGGTCAGTCTCTGGAAACACCATATATTTT
TRBV2	TRBD1	.	TRBJ1-4	CASRQGEGELFF	TGTGCCAGCAGGCAGGGGGAAGGGGAACTGTTTTTT
TRBV19	TRBD1	.	TRBJ2-2	CASRGQGNTGELFF	TGTGCCAGTAGGGGACAGGGAAACACCGGGGAGCTGTTTTTT
TRBV24-1	TRBD1	.	TRBJ2-3	CATSDGTGGTDTQYF	TGTGCCACCAGTGATGGGACAGGGGGCACAGATACGCAGTATTTT
TRBV18	.	.	TRBJ1-3	CASSPGLNSGNTIYF	TGTGCCAGCTCACCGGGCCTCAACTCTGGAAACACCATATATTTT
TRBV27	.	.	TRBJ2-2	CASSFMVLGQTNTGELFF	TGTGCCAGCAGTTTTATGGTTTTGGGACAAACGAACACCGGGGAGCTGTTTTTT
TRBV12-2	.	few	TRBJ2-6	CASRSWSSGTSGGSCSGANVLTF	TGTGCAAGTCGCTCGTGGAGTTCCGGGACTAGCGGGGGGTCTTGCTCTGGGGCCAACGTCCTGACTTTC
TRBV5-1	.	.	TRBJ2-7	CASSLNPSVSYEQYF	TGCGCCAGCAGCTTAAACCCTAGCGTCTCCTACGAGCAGTACTTC
TRBV19	.	.	TRBJ2-1	CASSDRPRNEQFF	TGTGCCAGTAGCGACAGGCCTAGGAATGAGCAGTTCTTC
TRBV20-1	TRBD2	.	TRBJ2-1	CSASRLAGGSYNEQFF	TGCAGTGCTAGTCGACTAGCGGGAGGCTCCTACAATGAGCAGTTCTTC
TRBV9	.	.	TRBJ2-1	CASSLRTGNNEQFF	TGTGCCAGCAGCCTACGGACTGGAAACAATGAGCAGTTCTTC
TRBV5-1	.	.	TRBJ2-2	CASSSDRMNTGELFF	TGCGCCAGCAGTTCAGACAGGATGAACACCGGGGAGCTGTTTTTT
TRBV28	TRBD1	.	TRBJ2-7	CASSSGQGPYEQYF	TGTGCCAGCAGTTCCGGACAGGGCCCCTACGAGCAGTACTTC
TRBV7-9	TRBD1	once	TRBJ2-7	CASSFRGQGAREQYF	TGTGCCAGCAGCTTTCGGGGACAGGGGGCGCGAGAGCAGTACTTC
TRBV4-3	TRBD1	.	TRBJ1-1	CASSQDFRTGGTEAFF	TGCGCCAGCAGCCAAGATTTTAGGACAGGGGGCACTGAAGCTTTCTTT
TRBV28	.	.	TRBJ1-2	CASRRQAPILSYTF	TGTGCCAGCAGAAGACAGGCCCCCATTTTAAGCTACACCTTC
TRBV4-2	TRBD1	.	TRBJ2-7	CASRGQGPHEQYF	TGTGCCAGCAGGGGACAGGGTCCCCACGAGCAGTACTTC
TRBV2	TRBD1	once	TRBJ1-2	CASRPTGDYGYTF	TGTGCCAGCAGGCCCACAGGGGACTATGGCTACACCTTC
TRBV4-3	.	.	TRBJ1-2	CASSQGVYGYTF	TGCGCCAGCAGCCAAGGAGTCTATGGCTACACCTTC
TRBV18	.	.	TRBJ1-2	CASSPITEPYGYTF	TGTGCCAGCTCACCCATAACAGAACCCTATGGCTACACCTTC
TRBV28	TRBD2	.	TRBJ2-7	CASSTSPTSGPSYEQYF	TGTGCCAGCAGCACATCACCAACTAGCGGACCCTCCTACGAGCAGTACTTC
TRBV6-5	.	.	TRBJ2-7	CASSYKGGSTEQYF	TGTGCCAGCAGTTACAAGGGGGGGTCTACGGAGCAGTACTTC
TRBV28	TRBD1	.	TRBJ2-3	CASSFSLWDRGRSDTQYF	TGTGCCAGCAGTTTCAGTCTCTGGGACAGGGGGCGATCAGATACGCAGTATTTT